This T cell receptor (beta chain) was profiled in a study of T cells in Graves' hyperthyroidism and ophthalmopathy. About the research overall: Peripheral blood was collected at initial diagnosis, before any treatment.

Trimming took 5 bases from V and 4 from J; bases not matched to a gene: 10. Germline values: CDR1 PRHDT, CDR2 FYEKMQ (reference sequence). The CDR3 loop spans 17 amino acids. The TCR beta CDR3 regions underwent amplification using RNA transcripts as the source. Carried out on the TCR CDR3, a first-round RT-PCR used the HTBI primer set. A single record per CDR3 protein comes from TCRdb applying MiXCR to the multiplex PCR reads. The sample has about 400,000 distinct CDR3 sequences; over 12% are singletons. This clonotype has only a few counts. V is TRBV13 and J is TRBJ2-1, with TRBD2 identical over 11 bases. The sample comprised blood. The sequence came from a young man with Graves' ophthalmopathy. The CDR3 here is CASSQGLAVGEYNEQFF. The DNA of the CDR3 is TGTGCCAGCAGCCAGGGACTAGCGGTCGGTGAATACAATGAGCAGTTCTTC. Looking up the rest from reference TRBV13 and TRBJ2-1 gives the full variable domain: AAGVIQSPRHLIKEKRETATLKCYPIPRHDTVYWYQQGPGQDPQFLISFYEKMQSDKGSIPDRFSAQQFSDYHSELNMSSLELGDSALYFCASSQGLAVGEYNEQFFGPGTRLTVL.